A selection of T cell receptor beta chains follows, all from one sample in a study of blood T cell repertoires in COVID-19. Repertoires were generated with immunoSEQ multiplex PCR, while TCRdb's copy carries only in-frame clones and drops some. The sample shows around 330,000 clones, around 90% of them seen only once. Sequenced sample: PBMCs or T cells enriched from blood (not recorded which). The receptor set was obtained from a woman aged 18-30 years who had recovered from COVID-19. Each CDR3 is given without its conserved first and last residue.

V gene: TRBV9
CDR3 protein: ASSVSGTSGNTIY

V gene: TRBV3-1/TRBV3-2
CDR3 protein: ASSQGQGSGELF

V gene: TRBV5-1
CDR3 protein: ASSEPAGYGYT

V gene: TRBV3-1/TRBV3-2
CDR3 protein: ASSHGLEVSTDTQY

V gene: TRBV3-1/TRBV3-2
CDR3 protein: ASSVRGTGSEKLF

V gene: TRBV6-6
CDR3 protein: ASANPTGDNEKLF

V gene: TRBV4-2
CDR3 protein: ASSQHLGGTGEGGSNQPQH

V gene: TRBV5-1
CDR3 protein: ASSRYRDSSYEQY

V gene: TRBV18
CDR3 protein: ASSPQGQETQY

V gene: TRBV25-1
CDR3 protein: ASSERDRGFEKLF

V gene: TRBV20-1
CDR3 protein: SARPGEKLF

V gene: TRBV29-1
CDR3 protein: SVGWTGGHEKLF

V gene: TRBV6-2/TRBV6-3
CDR3 protein: ASSQDRGSFNTGANVLT

V gene: TRBV27
CDR3 protein: ASGLQLTGGAREGYT

V gene: TRBV19
CDR3 protein: ASSPSALTGGAGETQY

V gene: TRBV5-4
CDR3 protein: ASSLVAGLRDYGYT